The 24 T cell receptor beta chains reported below all come from one sample, sequenced in a study of T cells in Graves' hyperthyroidism and ophthalmopathy. Amplification of TCR beta CDR3 regions used RNA as the template. First-round RT-PCR targeting the TCR CDR3 was performed with the HTBI primer set. Via MiXCR, TCRdb re-called the multiplex PCR reads, giving one row per CDR3 protein. The table records approximately 410,000 distinct CDR3 sequences, about 13% of them present only once. The sequencing sample was made of blood. The receptors here all came from a woman between 18 and 29 years old with Graves' hyperthyroidism.

This clonotype has only a few counts. The rearrangement links TRBV7-9 to TRBJ2-1; the D gene is possibly TRBD1 (5 bases). Germline CDR1 and CDR2: SEHNR and FQNEAQ (reference sequence). V gave up 4 bases and J gave up 6 bases, with 25 bases separating them. The CDR3 loop spans 18 amino acids. CDR3 nucleotides: TGTGCCAGCAGCTACGGAGTCCAACTAAGTGACAGAGGCAATGAGCAGTTCTTC. It specifies CASSYGVQLSDRGNEQFF.

About this clonotype itself: A much bigger clone sits one base away, suggesting this may be a read error. The rearrangement uses TRBV12-3 or TRBV12-4 and TRBJ1-1, with D maybe TRBD1 (6 bases). The CDR3 covers 15 residues. The CDR3 DNA sequence: TGTGCCGGCAGTTTATATCCAGGGGAGAACACTGAAGCTTTCTTT. Amino acids: CAGSLYPGENTEAFF.

This clonotype has a count of ten or more. This rearrangement joins TRBV12-5 to TRBJ1-4; a possible D gene is TRBD1 (5 bases). The CDR3 loop spans 15 amino acids. V lost 3 bases and J 1 base, leaving 9 bases between the germline ends. From germline, CDR1 is LGHNT and CDR2 FRNRAP. The CDR3 bases are TGTGCTAGTGGTTTCTCCGGGGGAACTAATGAAAAACTGTTTTTT. Translation gives CASGFSGGTNEKLFF. The whole variable domain, remainder taken from reference TRBV12-5 and TRBJ1-4, is DARVTQTPRHKVTEMGQEVTMRCQPILGHNTVFWYRQTMMQGLELLAYFRNRAPLDDSGMPKDRFSAEMPDATLATLKIQPSEPRDSAVYFCASGFSGGTNEKLFFGSGTQLSVL.

This clonotype appeared a few times. V and J are TRBV5-4 and TRBJ1-2, with D unresolved. In germline, CDR1 is SGHNT, CDR2 YYREEE (reference sequence). The V and J ends lost 0 bases and 2 bases respectively, with 8 bases between them. There are 14 residues in the CDR3. CDR3: CASSLELQNYGYTF. CDR3 nucleotides: TGTGCCAGCAGCTTGGAATTACAGAACTATGGCTACACCTTC.

The chain uses TRBV29-1 and TRBJ1-4, with D possibly TRBD1 on 6 matching bases. The CDR3 loop spans 14 amino acids. V dropped 4 bases and J dropped 5 bases, with 14 bases sitting between them. CDR1 and CDR2 (germline): SQVTM, ANQGSEA. CDR3: CSVAYGQRNEKLFF. In nucleotides, the CDR3 is TGCAGCGTTGCGTATGGACAGAGGAATGAAAAACTGTTTTTT.

This clonotype was recorded at least ten times. The chain combines TRBV6-5 with TRBJ2-7; TRBD1 is a possible D gene (6 bases). Per germline, CDR1 MNHEY and CDR2 SVGAGI. The CDR3 length is 14 residues. V shed 0 bases and J shed 5 bases, with 11 bases lying between them. The CDR3 nucleotides are TGTGCCAGCAGTTACTCGGGCAGGGGAAACGAGCAGTACTTC. The encoded protein is CASSYSGRGNEQYF.

The chain links TRBV29-1 to TRBJ1-4; perhaps TRBD1 as D (5 bases). Germline V gene lookup returns CDR1 SQVTM and CDR2 ANQGSEA. The CDR3 has 12 amino acids. V was shortened by 4 bases and J by 3 bases, with 6 bases between the two germline ends. In DNA form, the CDR3 reads TGCAGCGTTGGACAGCCTAATGAAAAACTGTTTTTT. Its protein is CSVGQPNEKLFF.

This clonotype occurred many times. The chain joins TRBV6-1 to TRBJ2-7, with 7 bases that match TRBD1. CDR3 length: 12 residues. The germline V gene has CDR1 MNHNS and CDR2 SASEGT. The trim removed 8 bases at V and 8 bases at J, leaving 9 bases unmatched. In DNA, the CDR3 is TGTGCCAGCGGGATCGCAGGGGGACAGCAGTACTTC. This translates into CASGIAGGQQYF.

This clonotype was recorded a few times. The J gene is TRBJ1-4, the V gene TRBV20-1; D is possibly TRBD1 (5 bases). This CDR3 contains 14 residues. The V end was cut by 3 bases, the J end by 0 bases, with 8 bases between. Germline CDR1 and CDR2: DFQATT and SNEGSKA (reference sequence). CDR3 DNA sequence: TGCAGTGCTAGCTCGACAGCAACTAATGAAAAACTGTTTTTT. Translating it yields CSASSTATNEKLFF.

This clonotype was found many times. This chain links TRBV28 with TRBJ2-7; D unclear. CDR3 size: 12 residues. V shed 3 bases and J shed 7 bases, with 10 bases lying between them. CDR1 is MDHEN, CDR2 SYDVKM, per germline. This CDR3 is CASSFTQTEQYF. The CDR3 DNA reads as TGTGCCAGCAGTTTCACCCAGACTGAGCAGTACTTC.

This clonotype was detected many times. The V gene is TRBV12-3 or TRBV12-4, the J gene TRBJ1-5; tentative D call: TRBD1 (5 bases). Trimming took off 0 bases at V and 9 bases at J, with 18 bases between the two ends. CDR3 length: 16 amino acids. CDR3 residues: CASSLARDGGEGPQHF. Here the CDR3 DNA reads TGTGCCAGCAGTTTAGCCCGGGATGGGGGGGAAGGGCCCCAGCATTTT.

This chain joins TRBV15 and TRBJ2-1, with TRBD2 matching over 8 bases. The J segment lost 9 bases and the V segment lost 3 bases, leaving 7 bases of the junction unmatched. The CDR3 extends over 14 amino acids. The V gene's germline CDR1 is LNHNV and CDR2 YYDKDF (reference sequence). The CDR3 here is CATSRSGGRFEQFF. The CDR3 bases are TGTGCCACCAGCAGGTCTGGCGGGAGGTTTGAGCAGTTCTTC.

Ten or more counts support this clonotype. The rearrangement links TRBV2 to TRBJ2-7; TRBD2 might be the D (5 bases). V was pared by 2 bases and J by 7 bases, with 12 bases between. The CDR3 consists of 13 residues. The germline CDR1 and CDR2 sequences are SNHLY and FYNNEI. This chain's CDR3 is CASSESLAHEQYF. CDR3 bases: TGTGCCAGCAGTGAAAGCCTAGCCCATGAGCAGTACTTC.

The rearrangement joins TRBV7-9 to TRBJ1-4; the match to TRBD1 covers 7 bases. Looked up from germline, CDR1 is SEHNR and CDR2 is FQNEAQ (reference sequence). V dropped 5 bases and J dropped 13; count of bases not matched to a gene: 7. The CDR3 contains 12 residues. In DNA, the CDR3 is TGTGCCAGCAGCACCGACAGGGCTACACTGTTTTTT. Translation: CASSTDRATLFF.

Many counts were recorded for this clonotype. The genes are TRBV27 and TRBJ2-7; 7 nucleotides match TRBD2. The length of the CDR3 is 15 residues. Trimming took 3 bases from V and 3 from J; bases not matched to a gene: 8. The germline V gene encodes CDR1 MNHEY and CDR2 SMNVEV (reference sequence). The CDR3 spells CASSFGAGVSYEQYF. CDR3 nucleotides: TGTGCCAGCAGTTTCGGGGCGGGGGTAAGCTACGAGCAGTACTTC.

In this sample, this clonotype turned up many times. V is TRBV6-1 and J is TRBJ1-6, with D maybe TRBD1 (5 bases). Per germline, CDR1 MNHNS and CDR2 SASEGT. The V gene lost 1 base and the J gene lost 1 base, with 8 bases spanning the gap. The CDR3 spans 16 residues. As DNA, the CDR3 is TGTGCCAGCAGTGAAGTTCGGGGGTCCTATAATTCACCCCTCCACTTT. It is translated as CASSEVRGSYNSPLHF.

At least ten counts were recorded for this clonotype. The chain recombines TRBV2 with TRBJ2-7; 8 bases are a match to TRBD1. The ends lost 0 bases at V and 4 bases at J; junction bases unmatched: 5. This CDR3 is built from 15 residues. Germline CDR1 and CDR2: SNHLY and FYNNEI. The CDR3: CASSEAGQGWYEQYF. The CDR3, as DNA: TGTGCCAGCAGTGAAGCAGGACAGGGTTGGTACGAGCAGTACTTC.

In its sample, this clonotype was seen many times. The genes are TRBV2 and TRBJ2-2; 7 bases align to TRBD2. Germline CDR1 SNHLY, CDR2 FYNNEI. The length of the CDR3 is 16 residues. With V trimmed by 7 bases and J by 6 bases, 14 bases remained unmatched. CDR3 residues: CASTGMGGRTPGELFF. Here the CDR3 DNA reads TGTGCCAGCACCGGTATGGGCGGGAGAACACCCGGGGAGCTGTTTTTT.

Worth noting for this clonotype: A much larger clone lies a single base off, so this may be a read error. The CDR3 bases are TGTGCCAGCAGCTTGGAAACGCAGGGGAACTCCTACGAGCAGTTCTTC. Its translation: CASSLETQGNSYEQFF. The chain combines TRBV5-6 with TRBJ2-1, with D maybe TRBD1 (6 bases). CDR3 length: 16 amino acids. Trimming removed 0 bases at V and 10 bases at J, with 20 bases between. Germline V gives CDR1 SGHDT, CDR2 YYEEEE.

This clonotype was recorded a few times. The V gene is TRBV20-1, the J gene TRBJ2-3; 11 bases map to TRBD2. J lost 6 bases, V lost 4 bases, and 9 bases had no gene match. Germline assignment: CDR1 DFQATT and CDR2 SNEGSKA (reference sequence). The CDR3 contains 15 residues. Written as DNA, the CDR3 is TGCAGTGCTACTCCACTAGCGGGAGTAGGGGATACGCAGTATTTT. It yields the protein CSATPLAGVGDTQYF.

The chain recombines TRBV25-1 with TRBJ2-5, with D possibly being TRBD1 (5 bases). From germline, CDR1 is MGHDK and CDR2 SYGVNS. Trimming removed 7 bases from V and 7 bases from J, with 10 bases in between. The CDR3 loop spans 11 amino acids. In nucleotides, the CDR3 is TGTGCCAGCACGTCAGGGTCGACCCAGTACTTC. It is translated as CASTSGSTQYF. Combining the CDR3 with reference TRBV25-1 and TRBJ2-5 gives the whole variable domain EADIYQTPRYLVIGTGKKITLECSQTMGHDKMYWYQQDPGMELHLIHYSYGVNSTEKGDLSSESTVSRIRTEHFPLTLESARPSHTSQYLCASTSGSTQYFGPGTRLLVL.

In its sample, this clonotype was seen many times. The chain joins TRBV20-1 to TRBJ2-7; 7 nucleotides line up with TRBD1. CDR3 length: 14 residues. V was pared by 6 bases and J by 4 bases, with 12 bases of the junction left unmatched. Per germline, CDR1 DFQATT and CDR2 SNEGSKA (reference sequence). The CDR3: CSARDSSTPYEQYF. CDR3 bases: TGCAGTGCCCGGGACAGCTCAACCCCTTACGAGCAGTACTTC.

This clonotype showed up many times. This rearrangement joins TRBV28 to TRBJ2-7, with 7 bases fitting TRBD1. The germline CDR1 and CDR2 sequences are MDHEN and SYDVKM. The CDR3 is 13 residues long. CDR3 in amino acids: CATEGQLPYEQYF. The CDR3 DNA reads TGTGCGACCGAGGGACAGCTTCCTTACGAGCAGTACTTC.

This clonotype was observed a few times. The gene calls are TRBV6-1 and TRBJ1-4; D remains unclear. The CDR3 contains 14 residues. Trimming shortened V by 2 bases and J by 8 bases, and 12 bases separated the two germline ends. The germline V gene has CDR1 MNHNS and CDR2 SASEGT. The CDR3 bases are TGTGCCAGCAGTGAATGGTCGCAGCGGGAAAAACTGTTTTTT. Its translation: CASSEWSQREKLFF.